What follows are 24 T cell receptor beta chains derived from one specimen sequenced in a study of blood T cell repertoires in COVID-19. The protocol was immunoSEQ multiplex PCR, while the TCRdb copy is restricted to in-frame clones and leaves out a portion. Among under 300,000 clones, approximately 87% were seen once, and the ten largest hold 6.2%. The source material was peripheral blood. The source is a man between 60 and 75 years old with acute or convalescent COVID-19.

At least ten counts were recorded for this clone. The rearrangement joins TRBV5-1 to TRBJ1-2; D is possibly TRBD1 (5 bases). The V end was cut by 6 bases, the J end by 7 bases, with 16 bases between. The CDR3 runs to 13 residues. Germline CDR1 reads SGHRS; CDR2 reads YFSETQ. CDR3 in DNA: TGCGCCAGCACGGCAGGGTGGACATCTGGCTACACCTTC. Translated, it gives CASTAGWTSGYTF.

V usage is TRBV12-5 and J usage is TRBJ2-3; TRBD2 matches 12 bases. CDR1 is LGHNT, CDR2 FRNRAP, per germline. Losses at the gene ends were 7 bases for V and 4 bases for J; bases not matched to a gene: 9. There are 16 residues in the CDR3. For the CDR3, the DNA is TGTGCTAGTGCCCTGACTAGCGGGAGTTTGGCAGATACGCAGTATTTT. As protein: CASALTSGSLADTQYF.

The chain couples TRBV27 to TRBJ2-7; D possibly corresponds to TRBD1 (8 bases). Germline loops: CDR1 MNHEY, CDR2 SMNVEV (reference sequence). Trimming removed 6 bases at V and 1 base at J, with 16 bases between. The CDR3 extends over 15 amino acids. The CDR3 loop is CASSRGQGGSYEQYF. Written as DNA, the CDR3 is TGTGCCAGCAGCAGGGGGCAGGGGGGGTCCTACGAGCAGTACTTC.

The chain employs TRBV25-1 and TRBJ1-2; 8 bases fit TRBD1. The germline gives CDR1 MGHDK, CDR2 SYGVNS. CDR3 length: 18 amino acids. Losses at the gene ends were 6 bases for V and 4 bases for J; bases not matched to a gene: 19. The CDR3: CASSPTLDRARVGYGYTF. In DNA, the CDR3 is TGTGCCAGCAGCCCCACCCTGGACAGGGCCAGGGTCGGCTATGGCTACACCTTC.

The V and J genes are TRBV6-5 and TRBJ2-1; TRBD2 is a possible D gene (5 bases). CDR3 length: 11 amino acids. Trimming left V 7 bases short and J 16 bases short, with 17 bases between. Germline loops: CDR1 MNHEY, CDR2 SVGAGI. CDR3 sequence reads: CASTIATTQFF. The CDR3 nucleotides read TGTGCCAGCACGATAGCGACGACCCAATTCTTC.

This clone was picked up a small number of times. The J gene is TRBJ1-6, the V gene TRBV6-1; D possibly corresponds to TRBD1 (6 bases). V lost 3 bases and J 7 bases, leaving 13 bases between the germline ends. From germline, CDR1 is MNHNS and CDR2 SASEGT. This CDR3 spans 15 amino acids. CDR3 region: CASSDRRGGNSPLHF. The CDR3 nucleotides are TGTGCCAGCAGTGACCGACGGGGGGGCAATTCACCCCTCCACTTT.

CDR3 residues: CASSLEGADSYEQYF. In DNA, the CDR3 is TGTGCCAGCAGCTTGGAGGGGGCTGACTCCTACGAGCAGTACTTC. This chain uses TRBV7-3 with TRBJ2-7; D is perhaps TRBD1 (7 bases). CDR1 is SGHTA, CDR2 FQGTGA, per germline. Trimming cost V 3 bases and J 0 bases, with 12 bases left between them. CDR3 length: 15 amino acids. Full variable domain (rest looked up from reference TRBV7-3 and TRBJ2-7): GAGVSQTPSNKVTEKGKYVELRCDPISGHTALYWYRQSLGQGPEFLIYFQGTGAADDSGLPNDRFFAVRPEGSVSTLKIQRTERGDSAVYLCASSLEGADSYEQYFGPGTRLTVT.

The V gene is TRBV7-2, the J gene TRBJ1-1; 9 nucleotides line up with TRBD1. The CDR3 runs 17 residues. With V trimmed by 4 bases and J by 6 bases, 15 bases remained unmatched. CDR1 is SGHTA and CDR2 is FQGNSA in the germline V gene. In nucleotides, the CDR3 is TGTGCCAGCAGCTCCCCGGGACAGGGCCTGCTTCTCTCTGAAGCTTTCTTT. Translating gives CASSSPGQGLLLSEAFF.

This clone was counted a few times. This chain uses TRBV6-5 with TRBJ2-1; 8 positions agree with TRBD2. The CDR3 has 15 residues. Germline-derived CDR1 and CDR2 are MNHEY and SVGAGI. V was clipped by 0 bases and J by 8 bases; unmatched bases: 6. This CDR3 is CASSYSSGRSDEQFF. CDR3 bases: TGTGCCAGCAGTTACTCCAGCGGGAGAAGCGATGAGCAGTTCTTC.

V is TRBV7-9 and J is TRBJ1-3, with D possibly matching TRBD1 (6 bases). The germline V gene has CDR1 SEHNR and CDR2 FQNEAQ (reference sequence). V was trimmed by 4 bases and J by 0 bases, leaving 10 bases between them. The CDR3 consists of 15 residues. The CDR3 DNA sequence: TGTGCCAGCAGCTCACCAGGGGCCTCTGGAAACACCATATATTTT. This translates into CASSSPGASGNTIYF.

The chain links TRBV5-4 to TRBJ2-1; TRBD2 aligns across 12 bases. Germline V lookup: CDR1 SGHNT, CDR2 YYREEE (reference sequence). Trimming cost V 6 bases and J 6 bases; bases outside gene matches: 19. The CDR3 totals 19 residues. The CDR3 nucleotides are TGTGCCAGCAACGGGGAGGGGACTAGCGGGTGGACCAGGGGCAATGAGCAGTTCTTC. This codes for CASNGEGTSGWTRGNEQFF.

The rearrangement joins TRBV7-8 to TRBJ2-7, with D tentatively TRBD1 (6 bases). This CDR3 has 13 amino acids. V gave up 5 bases and J gave up 4 bases, with 12 bases separating them. CDR1 and CDR2 from the germline V gene are SGHVS and FQNEAQ. The CDR3 reads CASSRTQGYEQYF. For the CDR3, the DNA is TGTGCCAGCAGCCGTACGCAGGGGTACGAGCAGTACTTC.

This rearrangement joins TRBV5-6 to TRBJ2-2; D might be TRBD2 (6 bases). This CDR3 contains 15 residues. CDR1 is SGHDT and CDR2 is YYEEEE in the germline V gene. V was clipped by 2 bases and J by 7 bases, with 15 bases between them. In DNA, the CDR3 is TGTGCCAGCAGCTTTCGACCCGCCGGGGGCGGGGAGCTGTTTTTT. Its protein is CASSFRPAGGGELFF.

This clone was observed once. The CDR3, as DNA: TGTGCCAGTAGTACCGGGACTGCTAATGAAAAACTGTTTTTT. Protein product: CASSTGTANEKLFF. The chain carries TRBV19 and TRBJ1-4; a weak D match, TRBD1 (5 bases). In germline, CDR1 is LNHDA, CDR2 SQIVND (reference sequence). This CDR3 is built from 14 residues. The ends were cut back, 4 bases at V and 3 bases at J, with 9 bases in the middle.

This clone was observed once. This rearrangement joins TRBV7-9 to TRBJ1-1, with D possibly matching TRBD1 (5 bases). V lost 6 bases and J lost 0, with 8 bases in between. The CDR3 is 13 amino acids. Germline lookup yields CDR1 SEHNR and CDR2 FQNEAQ (reference sequence). The CDR3 loop is CASSGGVNTEAFF. DNA of the CDR3: TGTGCCAGCAGTGGAGGGGTGAACACTGAAGCTTTCTTT.

The genes are TRBV19 and TRBJ2-1; 7 bases line up with TRBD2. Germline lookup yields CDR1 LNHDA and CDR2 SQIVND (reference sequence). The junction had 14 bases not matched to a gene; V was cut back by 3 bases and J by 0 bases. The CDR3 totals 19 residues. The CDR3 DNA follows: TGTGCCAGTAGTATTTTTACCCGACTAGCTGGAAGCTCCTACAATGAGCAGTTCTTC. This translates into CASSIFTRLAGSSYNEQFF.

The chain couples TRBV5-6 to TRBJ2-2; 9 positions match TRBD2. After removal of 4 bases from V and 4 bases from J, the junction contained 11 bases not matched to a gene. CDR1 is SGHDT and CDR2 is YYEEEE in the germline V gene. This CDR3 region has 17 residues. The CDR3 here is CASSTRWREGGTGELFF. CDR3 nucleotide sequence: TGTGCCAGCAGCACCCGCTGGCGGGAGGGAGGCACCGGGGAGCTGTTTTTT.

V and J are TRBV9 and TRBJ2-1; TRBD2 matches 7 bases. The V segment lost 3 bases and the J segment 3 bases; nucleotides outside the gene matches: 3. CDR3 length: 14 residues. Germline-derived CDR1 and CDR2 are SGDLS and YYNGEE. Written as DNA, the CDR3 is TGTGCCAGCAGCGCGGGACTATTCTACAATGAGCAGTTCTTC. Protein sequence: CASSAGLFYNEQFF. Full variable domain (outside the CDR3, taken from reference TRBV9 and TRBJ2-1): DSGVTQTPKHLITATGQRVTLRCSPRSGDLSVYWYQQSLDQGLQFLIQYYNGEERAKGNILERFSAQQFPDLHSELNLSSLELGDSALYFCASSAGLFYNEQFFGPGTRLTVL.

The J gene is TRBJ1-3, the V gene TRBV13, with D possibly matching TRBD1 (6 bases). Germline loops: CDR1 PRHDT, CDR2 FYEKMQ (reference sequence). V lost 5 bases and J 3 bases, leaving 17 bases between the germline ends. CDR3 length: 16 amino acids. CDR3 amino acids: CASSNGAGANGNTIYF. CDR3 sequence (DNA): TGTGCCAGCAGCAATGGGGCGGGGGCGAATGGAAACACCATATATTTT.

The chain employs TRBV4-1 and TRBJ2-2, with a weak D call TRBD1 (6 bases). Trimming stripped 4 bases from V and 0 bases from J, with 12 bases between. The length of the CDR3 is 16 residues. Germline V gene sequence: CDR1 MGHRA, CDR2 YSYEKL. The CDR3 loop reads CASSLTGTPNTGELFF. For the CDR3, the DNA is TGCGCCAGCAGCCTAACCGGGACACCGAACACCGGGGAGCTGTTTTTT.

This chain links TRBV25-1 with TRBJ2-5, with 9 bases that match TRBD1. The CDR3 loop spans 15 amino acids. V shed 2 bases, J shed 2 bases, and the junction held 3 bases outside the gene matches. CDR1 and CDR2 from the germline V gene are MGHDK and SYGVNS. CDR3 sequence: CASSEPGTGQETQYF. The CDR3 nucleotides are TGTGCCAGCAGTGAACCGGGGACAGGGCAAGAGACCCAGTACTTC.

The table lists this clone with a count of one. The chain combines TRBV2 with TRBJ2-5; D is unresolved. This CDR3 has 13 amino acids. Trimming took 4 bases from V and 4 from J, leaving 10 bases between them. Germline CDR1 reads SNHLY; CDR2 reads FYNNEI. The CDR3 DNA reads as TGTGCCAGCAGTGTGTCCTCCCGAGAGACCCAGTACTTC. Protein product: CASSVSSRETQYF.

The CDR3 reads CASSPREENYGYTF. The CDR3 DNA follows: TGTGCCAGCTCACCGAGGGAAGAGAACTATGGCTACACCTTC. The chain employs TRBV18 and TRBJ1-2; D unclear. Trimming removed 3 bases at V and 2 bases at J, with 10 bases between. CDR1 is KGHSH and CDR2 is LQKENI in the germline V gene. The CDR3 has 14 amino acids.

The V gene is TRBV30, the J gene TRBJ2-6; D gene unclear. This CDR3 is built from 18 residues. Trimming shortened V by 2 bases and J by 0 bases, and 17 bases separated the two germline ends. The V gene's germline CDR1 is GTSNPN and CDR2 SVGIG (reference sequence). CDR3 DNA: TGTGCCTGGAGTTCTTGGCAGGCTGGCGCCTCTGGGGCCAACGTCCTGACTTTC. Its translation: CAWSSWQAGASGANVLTF.